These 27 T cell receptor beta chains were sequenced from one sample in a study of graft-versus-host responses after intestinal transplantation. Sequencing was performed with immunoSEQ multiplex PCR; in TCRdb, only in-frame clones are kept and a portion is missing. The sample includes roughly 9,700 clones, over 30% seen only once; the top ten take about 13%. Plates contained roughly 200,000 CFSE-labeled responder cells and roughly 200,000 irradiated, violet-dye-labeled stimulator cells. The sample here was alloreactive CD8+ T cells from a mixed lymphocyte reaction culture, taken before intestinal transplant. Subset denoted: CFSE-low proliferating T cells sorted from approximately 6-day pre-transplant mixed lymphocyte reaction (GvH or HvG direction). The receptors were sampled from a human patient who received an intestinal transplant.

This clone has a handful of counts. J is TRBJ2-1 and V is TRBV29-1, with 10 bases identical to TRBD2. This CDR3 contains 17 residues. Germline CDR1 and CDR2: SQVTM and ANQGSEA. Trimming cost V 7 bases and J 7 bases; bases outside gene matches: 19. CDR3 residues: CSASNLAGAPPSNEQFF. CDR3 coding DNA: TGCAGCGCCTCTAATCTAGCGGGAGCCCCCCCCTCGAATGAGCAGTTCTTC.

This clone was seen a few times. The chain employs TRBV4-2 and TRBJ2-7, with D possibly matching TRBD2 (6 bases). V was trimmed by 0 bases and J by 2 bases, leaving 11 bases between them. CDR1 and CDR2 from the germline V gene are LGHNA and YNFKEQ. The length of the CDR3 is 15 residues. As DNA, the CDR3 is TGTGCCAGCAGCCAAGATCTTGGAGGGCCCTACGAGCAGTACTTC. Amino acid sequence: CASSQDLGGPYEQYF.

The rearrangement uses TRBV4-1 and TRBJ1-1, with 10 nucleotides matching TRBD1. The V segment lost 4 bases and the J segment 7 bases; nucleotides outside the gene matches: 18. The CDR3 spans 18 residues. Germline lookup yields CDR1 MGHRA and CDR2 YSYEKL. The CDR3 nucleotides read TGCGCCAGCAGCCGGCAGCTCCTCCGGGACAGGGGCCACCTTGAAGCTTTCTTT. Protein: CASSRQLLRDRGHLEAFF.

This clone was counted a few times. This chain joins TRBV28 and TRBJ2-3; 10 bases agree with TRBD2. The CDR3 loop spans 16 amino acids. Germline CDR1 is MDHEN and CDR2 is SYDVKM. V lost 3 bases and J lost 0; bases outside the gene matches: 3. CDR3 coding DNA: TGTGCCAGCAGTTTCCGACTAGCGGGCAGCACAGATACGCAGTATTTT. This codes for CASSFRLAGSTDTQYF.

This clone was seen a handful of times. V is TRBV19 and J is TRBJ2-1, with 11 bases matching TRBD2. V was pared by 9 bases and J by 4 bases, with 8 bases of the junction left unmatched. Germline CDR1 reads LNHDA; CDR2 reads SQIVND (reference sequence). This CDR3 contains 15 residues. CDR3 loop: CASSIAGGQYNEQFF. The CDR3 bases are TGTGCCAGCTCTATAGCGGGAGGGCAGTACAATGAGCAGTTCTTC.

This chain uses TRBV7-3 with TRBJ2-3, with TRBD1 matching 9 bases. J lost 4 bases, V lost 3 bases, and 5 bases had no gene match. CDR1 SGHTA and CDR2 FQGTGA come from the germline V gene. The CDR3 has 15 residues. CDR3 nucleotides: TGTGCCAGCAGCTTGACAGGGGGTGGGTCAGATACGCAGTATTTT. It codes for CASSLTGGGSDTQYF.

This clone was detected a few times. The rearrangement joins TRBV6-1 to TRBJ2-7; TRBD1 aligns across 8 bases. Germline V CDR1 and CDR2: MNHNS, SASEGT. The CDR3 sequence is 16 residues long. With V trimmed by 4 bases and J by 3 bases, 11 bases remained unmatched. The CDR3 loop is CASSGYWGQEIYEQYF. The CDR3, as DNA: TGTGCCAGCAGTGGATATTGGGGACAGGAGATCTACGAGCAGTACTTC.

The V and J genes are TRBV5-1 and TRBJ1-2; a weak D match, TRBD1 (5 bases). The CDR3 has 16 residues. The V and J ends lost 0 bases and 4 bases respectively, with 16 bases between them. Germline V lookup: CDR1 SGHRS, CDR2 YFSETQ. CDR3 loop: CASSLVGRGLGYGYTF. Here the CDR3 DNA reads TGCGCCAGCAGCTTGGTCGGGCGGGGCCTAGGCTATGGCTACACCTTC. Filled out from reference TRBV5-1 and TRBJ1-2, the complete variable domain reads KAGVTQTPRYLIKTRGQQVTLSCSPISGHRSVSWYQQTPGQGLQFLFEYFSETQRNKGNFPGRFSGRQFSNSRSEMNVSTLELGDSALYLCASSLVGRGLGYGYTFGSGTRLTVV.

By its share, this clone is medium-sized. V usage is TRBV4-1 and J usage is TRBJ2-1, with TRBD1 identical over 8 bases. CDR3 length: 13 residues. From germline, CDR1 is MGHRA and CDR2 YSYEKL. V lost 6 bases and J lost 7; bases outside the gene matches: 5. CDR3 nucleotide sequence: TGCGCCAGCAGTCAGGACAGGGCTAATGAGCAGTTCTTC. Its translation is CASSQDRANEQFF.

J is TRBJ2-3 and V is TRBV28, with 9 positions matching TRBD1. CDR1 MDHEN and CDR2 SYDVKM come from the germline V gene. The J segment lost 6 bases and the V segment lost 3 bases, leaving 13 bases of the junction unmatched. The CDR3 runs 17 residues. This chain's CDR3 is CASSFLNRGLLCDTQYF. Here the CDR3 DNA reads TGTGCCAGCAGTTTTCTCAACAGGGGGCTTCTATGTGATACGCAGTATTTT.

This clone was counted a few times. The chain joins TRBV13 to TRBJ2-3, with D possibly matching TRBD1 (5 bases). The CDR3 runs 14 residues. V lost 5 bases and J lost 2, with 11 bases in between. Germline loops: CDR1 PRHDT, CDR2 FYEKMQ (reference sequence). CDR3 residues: CASSLETDTDTQYF. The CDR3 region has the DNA TGTGCCAGCAGCCTAGAGACAGACACAGATACGCAGTATTTT.

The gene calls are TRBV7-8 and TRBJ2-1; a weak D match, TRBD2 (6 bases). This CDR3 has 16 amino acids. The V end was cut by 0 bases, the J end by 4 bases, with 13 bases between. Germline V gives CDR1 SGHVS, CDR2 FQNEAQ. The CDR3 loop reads CASSLAGDSLYNEQFF. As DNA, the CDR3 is TGTGCCAGCAGCTTAGCAGGGGACTCCCTTTACAATGAGCAGTTCTTC.

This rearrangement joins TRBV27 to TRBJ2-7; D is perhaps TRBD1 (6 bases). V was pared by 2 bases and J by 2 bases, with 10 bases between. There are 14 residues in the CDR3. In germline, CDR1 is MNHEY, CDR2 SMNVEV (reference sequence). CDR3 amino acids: CASSLVDRTYEQYF. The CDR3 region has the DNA TGTGCCAGCAGTTTAGTTGACAGGACCTACGAGCAGTACTTC.

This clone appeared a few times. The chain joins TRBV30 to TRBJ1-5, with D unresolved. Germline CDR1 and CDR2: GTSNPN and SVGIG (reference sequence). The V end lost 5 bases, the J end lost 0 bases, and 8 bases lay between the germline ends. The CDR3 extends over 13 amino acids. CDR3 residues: CAWADYSNQPQHF. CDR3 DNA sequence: TGTGCCTGGGCAGATTATAGCAATCAGCCCCAGCATTTT.

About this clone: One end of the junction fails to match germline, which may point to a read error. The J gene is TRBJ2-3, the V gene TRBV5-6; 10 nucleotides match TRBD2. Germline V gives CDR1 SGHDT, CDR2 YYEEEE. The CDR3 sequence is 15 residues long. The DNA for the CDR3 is TGTGCCGGCAGCAAGACTAGCGGGCTCACAGATACGCAGTATTTT. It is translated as CAGSKTSGLTDTQYF.

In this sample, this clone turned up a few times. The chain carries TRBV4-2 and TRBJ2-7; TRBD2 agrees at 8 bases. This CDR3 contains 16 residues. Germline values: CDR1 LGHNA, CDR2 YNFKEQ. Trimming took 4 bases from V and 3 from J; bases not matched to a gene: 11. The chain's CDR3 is CASSLHTSGGIYEQYF. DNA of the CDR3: TGTGCCAGCAGCCTGCATACTAGCGGCGGGATCTACGAGCAGTACTTC.

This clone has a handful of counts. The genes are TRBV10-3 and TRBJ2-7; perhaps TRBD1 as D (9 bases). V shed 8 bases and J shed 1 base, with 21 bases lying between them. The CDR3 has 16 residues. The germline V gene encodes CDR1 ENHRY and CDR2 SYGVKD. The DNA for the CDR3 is TGTGCCATCTGGGCCGGGGGGGACAGGGCATCCTACGAGCAGTACTTC. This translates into CAIWAGGDRASYEQYF.

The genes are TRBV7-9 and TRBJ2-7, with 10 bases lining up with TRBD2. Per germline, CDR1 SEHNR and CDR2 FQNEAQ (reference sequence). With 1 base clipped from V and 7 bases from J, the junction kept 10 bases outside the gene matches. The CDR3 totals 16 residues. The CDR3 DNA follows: TGTGCCAGCAGCTTAGAGAGTAGCGGGAGGTCGCGAGAGCAGTACTTC. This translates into CASSLESSGRSREQYF.

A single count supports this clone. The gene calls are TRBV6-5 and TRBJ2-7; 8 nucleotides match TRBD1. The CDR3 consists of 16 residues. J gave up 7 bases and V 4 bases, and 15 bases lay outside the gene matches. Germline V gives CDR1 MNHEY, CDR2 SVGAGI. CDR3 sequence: CASSSIPGTGTQEQYF. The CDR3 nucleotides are TGTGCCAGCAGTTCCATCCCCGGGACAGGCACTCAGGAGCAGTACTTC.

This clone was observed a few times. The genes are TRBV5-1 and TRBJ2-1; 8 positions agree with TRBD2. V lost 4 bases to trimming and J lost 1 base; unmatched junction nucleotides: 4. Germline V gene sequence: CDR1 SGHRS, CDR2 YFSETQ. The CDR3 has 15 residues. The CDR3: CASSGTGGSYNEQFF. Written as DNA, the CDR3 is TGCGCCAGCAGCGGAACGGGAGGGTCCTACAATGAGCAGTTCTTC.

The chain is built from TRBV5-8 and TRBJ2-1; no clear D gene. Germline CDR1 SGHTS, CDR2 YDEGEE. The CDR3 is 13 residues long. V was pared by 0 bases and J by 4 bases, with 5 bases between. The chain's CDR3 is CASSLVAYNEQFF. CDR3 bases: TGTGCCAGCAGCTTGGTCGCGTACAATGAGCAGTTCTTC. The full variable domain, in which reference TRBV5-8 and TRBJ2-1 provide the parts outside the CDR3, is EAGVTQSPTHLIKTRGQQATLRCSPISGHTSVYWYQQALGLGLQFLLWYDEGEERNRGNFPPRFSGRQFPNYSSELNVNALELEDSALYLCASSLVAYNEQFFGPGTRLTVL.

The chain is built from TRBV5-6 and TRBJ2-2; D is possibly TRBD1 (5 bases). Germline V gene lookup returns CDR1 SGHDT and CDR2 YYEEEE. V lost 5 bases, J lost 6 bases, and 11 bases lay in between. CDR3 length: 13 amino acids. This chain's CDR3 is CASSLDSAGELFF. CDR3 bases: TGTGCCAGCAGTCTTGACAGTGCCGGGGAGCTGTTTTTT.

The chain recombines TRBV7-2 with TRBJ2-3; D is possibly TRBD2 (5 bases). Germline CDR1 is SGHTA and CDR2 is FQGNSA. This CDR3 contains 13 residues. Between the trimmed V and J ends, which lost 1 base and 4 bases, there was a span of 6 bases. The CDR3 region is CASSLGGADTQYF. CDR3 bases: TGTGCCAGCAGCTTAGGGGGAGCAGATACGCAGTATTTT.

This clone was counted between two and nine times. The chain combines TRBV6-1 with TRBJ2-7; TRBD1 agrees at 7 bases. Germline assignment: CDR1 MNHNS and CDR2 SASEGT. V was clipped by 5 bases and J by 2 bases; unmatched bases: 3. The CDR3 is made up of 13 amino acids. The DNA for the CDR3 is TGTGCCAGCAGTTTTCAGGGGGCCTACGAGCAGTACTTC. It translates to CASSFQGAYEQYF.

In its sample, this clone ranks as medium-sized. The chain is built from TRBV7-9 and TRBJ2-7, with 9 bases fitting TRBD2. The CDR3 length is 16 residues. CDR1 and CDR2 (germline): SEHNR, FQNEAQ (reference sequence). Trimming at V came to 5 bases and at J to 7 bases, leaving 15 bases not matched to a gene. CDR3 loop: CASSTWIAGENWEQYF. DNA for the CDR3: TGTGCCAGCAGCACCTGGATAGCGGGGGAAAATTGGGAGCAGTACTTC.

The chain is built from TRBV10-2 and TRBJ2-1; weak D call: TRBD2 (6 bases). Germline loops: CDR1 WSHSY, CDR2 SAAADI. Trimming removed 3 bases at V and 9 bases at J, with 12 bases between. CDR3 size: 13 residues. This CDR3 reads CASSDGQGGEQFF. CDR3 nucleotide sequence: TGCGCCAGCAGTGATGGGCAGGGAGGTGAGCAGTTCTTC.

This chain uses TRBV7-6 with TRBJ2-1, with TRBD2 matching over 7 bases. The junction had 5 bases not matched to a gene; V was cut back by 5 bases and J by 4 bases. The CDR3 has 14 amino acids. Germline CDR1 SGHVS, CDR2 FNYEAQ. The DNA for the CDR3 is TGTGCCAGCAGCCCCATGGGGGGGTACAATGAGCAGTTCTTC. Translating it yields CASSPMGGYNEQFF.